Described below is a single TCR beta chain sequence and its context. Sequencing used immunoSEQ v3. Sequencing depth was 1.5 million to 2 million read pairs for survey level, roughly 4.5-6 million for deep. The table came from immunoSEQ multiplex PCR; TCRdb's copy has only in-frame clones and leaves some out. This sample has under 65,000 clones, with over 75% found just once. The sample comes from a study of TIL therapy for anti-PD-1-resistant metastatic lung cancer. The time point is: pre-treatment sample, taken before nivolumab and TIL therapy. The CDR3 totals 13 residues. Trimming took 4 bases from V and 12 from J, leaving 16 bases between them. Germline CDR1 is SNHLY and CDR2 is FYNNEI.

The sequences come from blood, collected at baseline. This TCR derives from a person aged 25-79 years with non-small cell lung cancer. V and J are TRBV2 and TRBJ2-1, with TRBD1 as a possible D gene (6 bases). The CDR3: CASSGGLRVAQFF. As DNA, the CDR3 is TGTGCCAGCAGTGGGGGGCTTAGGGTAGCGCAGTTCTTC.